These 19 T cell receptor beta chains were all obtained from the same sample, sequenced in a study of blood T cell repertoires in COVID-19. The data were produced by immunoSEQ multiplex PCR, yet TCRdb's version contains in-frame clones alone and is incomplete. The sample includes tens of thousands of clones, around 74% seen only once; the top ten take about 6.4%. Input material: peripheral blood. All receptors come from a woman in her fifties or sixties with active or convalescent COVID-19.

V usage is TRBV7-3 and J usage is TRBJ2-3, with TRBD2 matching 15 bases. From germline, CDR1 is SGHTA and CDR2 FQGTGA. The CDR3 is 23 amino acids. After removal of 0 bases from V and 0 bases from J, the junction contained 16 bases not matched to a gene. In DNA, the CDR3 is TGTGCCAGCAGCTTAACGAATAATCACCCGGGACTAGCGGGAGGCCGCAGCACAGATACGCAGTATTTT. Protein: CASSLTNNHPGLAGGRSTDTQYF.

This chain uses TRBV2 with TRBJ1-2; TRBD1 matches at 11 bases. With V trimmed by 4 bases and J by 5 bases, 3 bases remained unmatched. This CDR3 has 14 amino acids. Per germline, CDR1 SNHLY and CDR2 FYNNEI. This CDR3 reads CASSGDRGVYGYTF. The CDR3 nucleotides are TGTGCCAGCAGTGGGGACAGGGGGGTTTATGGCTACACCTTC.

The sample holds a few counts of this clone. This CDR3 reads CASSVEAAGTGYTF. DNA for the CDR3: TGTGCCAGCAGCGTAGAGGCGGCGGGAACCGGCTACACCTTC. V and J are TRBV9 and TRBJ1-2; no firm D call. Trimming left V 0 bases short and J 8 bases short, with 14 bases between. The germline V gene has CDR1 SGDLS and CDR2 YYNGEE. The CDR3 has 14 amino acids.

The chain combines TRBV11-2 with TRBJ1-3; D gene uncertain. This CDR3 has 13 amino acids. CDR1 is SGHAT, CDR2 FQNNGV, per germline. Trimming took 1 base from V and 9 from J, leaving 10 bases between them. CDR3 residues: CASSLAPEGTIYF. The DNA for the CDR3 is TGTGCCAGCAGCTTAGCACCGGAGGGCACCATATATTTT.

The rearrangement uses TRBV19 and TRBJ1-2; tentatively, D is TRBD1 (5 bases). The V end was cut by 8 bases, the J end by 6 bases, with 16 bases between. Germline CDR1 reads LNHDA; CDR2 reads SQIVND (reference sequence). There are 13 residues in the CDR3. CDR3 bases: TGTGCCAGTGTAAGGAGGGGAGGGGATGGCTACACCTTC. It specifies CASVRRGGDGYTF. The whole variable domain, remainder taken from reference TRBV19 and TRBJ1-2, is DGGITQSPKYLFRKEGQNVTLSCEQNLNHDAMYWYRQDPGQGLRLIYYSQIVNDFQKGDIAEGYSVSREKKESFPLTVTSAQKNPTAFYLCASVRRGGDGYTFGSGTRLTVV.

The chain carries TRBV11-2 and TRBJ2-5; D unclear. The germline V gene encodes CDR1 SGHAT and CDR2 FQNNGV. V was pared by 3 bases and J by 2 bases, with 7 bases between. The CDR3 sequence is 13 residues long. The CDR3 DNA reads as TGTGCCAGCAGCTTCGGCAGGCAAGAGACCCAGTACTTC. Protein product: CASSFGRQETQYF.

The CDR3 here is CAIPVSSGRLFASYNEQFF. Here the CDR3 DNA reads TGTGCCATCCCAGTGAGTAGCGGGAGACTTTTCGCGTCCTACAATGAGCAGTTCTTC. The chain is built from TRBV6-4 and TRBJ2-1; 9 positions match TRBD2. The CDR3 contains 19 residues. The V and J ends lost 10 bases and 1 base, in that order; junction bases with no gene match: 20. CDR1 MRHNA and CDR2 SNTAGT come from the germline V gene.

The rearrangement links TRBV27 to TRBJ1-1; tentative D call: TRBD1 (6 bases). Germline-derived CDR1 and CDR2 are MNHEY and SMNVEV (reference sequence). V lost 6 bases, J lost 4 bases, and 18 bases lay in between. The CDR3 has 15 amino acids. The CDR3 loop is CASRPTGSLGTEAFF. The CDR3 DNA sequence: TGTGCCAGCAGGCCAACAGGGTCTCTAGGCACTGAAGCTTTCTTT.

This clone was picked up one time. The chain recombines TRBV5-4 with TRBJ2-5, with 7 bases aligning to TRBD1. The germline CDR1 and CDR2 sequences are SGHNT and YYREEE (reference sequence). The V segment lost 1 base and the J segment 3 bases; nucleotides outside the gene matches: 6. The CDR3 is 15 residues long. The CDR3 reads CASSLTGEFKETQYF. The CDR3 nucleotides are TGTGCCAGCAGCTTGACAGGGGAGTTTAAAGAGACCCAGTACTTC.

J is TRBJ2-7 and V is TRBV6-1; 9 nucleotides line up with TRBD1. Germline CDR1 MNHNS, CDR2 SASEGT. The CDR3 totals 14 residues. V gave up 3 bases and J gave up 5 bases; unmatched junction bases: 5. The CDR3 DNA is TGTGCCAGCAGTGACGGGACAGGGACCCACGAGCAGTACTTC. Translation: CASSDGTGTHEQYF.

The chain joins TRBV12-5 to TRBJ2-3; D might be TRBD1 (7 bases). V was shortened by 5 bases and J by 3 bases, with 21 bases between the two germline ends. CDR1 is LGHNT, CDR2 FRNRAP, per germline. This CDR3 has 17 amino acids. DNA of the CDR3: TGTGCTAGTGGTCCCGCATCCGACAGGGCGGGAACAGATACGCAGTATTTT. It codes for CASGPASDRAGTDTQYF.

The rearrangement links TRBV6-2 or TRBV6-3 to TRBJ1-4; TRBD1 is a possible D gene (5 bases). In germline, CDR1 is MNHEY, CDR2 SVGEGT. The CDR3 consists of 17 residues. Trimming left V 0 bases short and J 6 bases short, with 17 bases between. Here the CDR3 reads CASSYSKKGTFHEKLFF. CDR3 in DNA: TGTGCCAGCAGTTACTCCAAGAAAGGGACTTTCCATGAAAAACTGTTTTTT.

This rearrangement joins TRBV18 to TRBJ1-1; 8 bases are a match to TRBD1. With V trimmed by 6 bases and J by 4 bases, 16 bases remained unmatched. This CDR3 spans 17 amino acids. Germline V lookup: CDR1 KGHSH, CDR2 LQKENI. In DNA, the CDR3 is TGTGCCAGCTCTCTCTTGGGACAGGACAGAGGAGGCACTGAAGCTTTCTTT. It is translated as CASSLLGQDRGGTEAFF.

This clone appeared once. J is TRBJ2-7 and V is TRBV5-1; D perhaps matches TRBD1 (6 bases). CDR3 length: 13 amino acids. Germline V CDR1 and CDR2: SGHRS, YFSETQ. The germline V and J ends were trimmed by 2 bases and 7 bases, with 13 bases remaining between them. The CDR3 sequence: CASSLQGMGEQYF. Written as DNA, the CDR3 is TGCGCCAGCAGCTTACAGGGAATGGGGGAGCAGTACTTC.

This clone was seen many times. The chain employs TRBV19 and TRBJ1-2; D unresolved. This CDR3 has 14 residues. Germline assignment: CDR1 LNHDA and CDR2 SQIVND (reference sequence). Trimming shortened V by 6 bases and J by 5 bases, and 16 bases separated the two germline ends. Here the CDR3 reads CASSPFHGEYGYTF. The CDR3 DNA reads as TGTGCCAGTAGCCCATTCCACGGGGAGTATGGCTACACCTTC.

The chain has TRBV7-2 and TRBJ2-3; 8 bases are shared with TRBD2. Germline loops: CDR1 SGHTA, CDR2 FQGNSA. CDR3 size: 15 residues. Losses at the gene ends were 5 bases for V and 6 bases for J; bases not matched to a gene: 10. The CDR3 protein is CASSPPTSGWDTQYF. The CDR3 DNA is TGTGCCAGCAGCCCTCCCACTAGCGGTTGGGATACGCAGTATTTT.

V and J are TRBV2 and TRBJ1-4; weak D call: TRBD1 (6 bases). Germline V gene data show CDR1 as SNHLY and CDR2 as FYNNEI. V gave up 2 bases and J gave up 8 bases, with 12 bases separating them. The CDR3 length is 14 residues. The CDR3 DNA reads TGTGCCAGCAGTGAACAGGGGATCGGAGAAAAACTGTTTTTT. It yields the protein CASSEQGIGEKLFF.

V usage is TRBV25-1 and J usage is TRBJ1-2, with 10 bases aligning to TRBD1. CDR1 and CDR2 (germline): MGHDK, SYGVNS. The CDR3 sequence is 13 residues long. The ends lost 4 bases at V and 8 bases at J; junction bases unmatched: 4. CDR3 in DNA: TGTGCCAGCAGTGTGACAGGGGGCGCAGGCTACACCTTC. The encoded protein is CASSVTGGAGYTF.

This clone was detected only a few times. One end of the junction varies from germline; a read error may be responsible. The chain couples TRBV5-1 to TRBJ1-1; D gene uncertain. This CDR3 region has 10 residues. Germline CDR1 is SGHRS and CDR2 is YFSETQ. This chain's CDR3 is CASSLLRVNF. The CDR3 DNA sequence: TGCGCCAGCAGCTTACTCCGGGTCAATTTT.